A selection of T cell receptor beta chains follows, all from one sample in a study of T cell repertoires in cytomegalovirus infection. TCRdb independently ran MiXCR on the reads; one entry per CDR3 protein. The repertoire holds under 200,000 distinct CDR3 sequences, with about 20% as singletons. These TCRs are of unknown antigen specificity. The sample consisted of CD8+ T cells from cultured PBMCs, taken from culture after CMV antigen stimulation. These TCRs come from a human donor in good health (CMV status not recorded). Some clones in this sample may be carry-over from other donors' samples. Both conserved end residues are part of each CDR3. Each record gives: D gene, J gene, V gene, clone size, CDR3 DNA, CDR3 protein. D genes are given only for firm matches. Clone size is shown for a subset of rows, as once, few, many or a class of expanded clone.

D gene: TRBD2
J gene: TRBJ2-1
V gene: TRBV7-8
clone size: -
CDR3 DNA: TGTGCCAGCAGTTCCTTAGCGGGTTACTCCTACAATGAGCAGTTCTTT
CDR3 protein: CASSSLAGYSYNEQFF

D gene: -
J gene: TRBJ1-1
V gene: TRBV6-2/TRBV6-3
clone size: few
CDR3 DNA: TGTGCCAGCAGTTACGGGGACCCCAGAGGCACTGAAGCTTTCTTT
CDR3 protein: CASSYGDPRGTEAFF

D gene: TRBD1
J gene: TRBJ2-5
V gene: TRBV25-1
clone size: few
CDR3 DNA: TGTGCCAGCAGTGGGACAGGGCGGGGAGAGACCCAGTACTTC
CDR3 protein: CASSGTGRGETQYF

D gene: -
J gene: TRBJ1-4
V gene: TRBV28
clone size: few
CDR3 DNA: TGTGCCAGCAGCCTCATGGGACGGACTAATGAAAAACTGTTTTTT
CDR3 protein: CASSLMGRTNEKLFF

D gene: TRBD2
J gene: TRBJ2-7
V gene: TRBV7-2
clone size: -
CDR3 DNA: TGTGCCAGCCAACCGGGGGGGGAGGGGTACGAGCAGTACTTC
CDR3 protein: CASQPGGEGYEQYF

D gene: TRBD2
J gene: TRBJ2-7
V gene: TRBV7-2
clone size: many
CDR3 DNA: TGTGCCAGCAGCTCGCGGGGGTCAAACGAGCAGTACTTC
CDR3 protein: CASSSRGSNEQYF

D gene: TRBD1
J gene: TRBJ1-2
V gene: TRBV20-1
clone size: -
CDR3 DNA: TGCAGTGCTAGGGACCCTACCGGGACAGGGGGCAACCATGGCTACACCTTC
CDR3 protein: CSARDPTGTGGNHGYTF

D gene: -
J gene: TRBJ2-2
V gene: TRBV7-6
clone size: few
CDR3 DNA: TGTGCCAGCAGCTTAGTAGGACTAAACACCGGGGAGCTGTTTTTT
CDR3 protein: CASSLVGLNTGELFF

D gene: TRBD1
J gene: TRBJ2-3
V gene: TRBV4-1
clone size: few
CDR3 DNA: TGCGCCAGCAGCGTCCAGGGGGCAGGAGATACGCAGTATTTT
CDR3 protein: CASSVQGAGDTQYF

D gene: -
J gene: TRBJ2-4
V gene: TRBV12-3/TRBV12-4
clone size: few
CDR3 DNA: TGTGCCAGCAGTTTAGATAGCGACCAACGGGCCAAAAACATTCAGTACTTC
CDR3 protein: CASSLDSDQRAKNIQYF

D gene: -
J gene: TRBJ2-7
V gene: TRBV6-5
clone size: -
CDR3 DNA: TGTGCCAGCAGTTACTCGATGTGGCAGGGTCGCTACGAGCAGTACTTC
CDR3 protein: CASSYSMWQGRYEQYF

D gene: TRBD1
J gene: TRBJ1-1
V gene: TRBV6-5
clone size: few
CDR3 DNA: TGTGCCAGCAGGAGACAGGGACCCACTGAAGCTTTCTTT
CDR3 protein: CASRRQGPTEAFF

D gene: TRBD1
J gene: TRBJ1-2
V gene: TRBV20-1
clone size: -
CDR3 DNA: TGCAGTGCTAGAGGAGGGGGCGCCTGGGAGGGCTACACCTTC
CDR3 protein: CSARGGGAWEGYTF

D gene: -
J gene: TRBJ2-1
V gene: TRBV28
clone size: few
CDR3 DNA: TGTGCCAGCAGTTTAGGACAGATAAATGAGCAGTTCTTC
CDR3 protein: CASSLGQINEQFF

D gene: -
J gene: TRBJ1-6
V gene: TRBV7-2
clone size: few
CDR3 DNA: TGTGCCAGCAGCTCTAGACAGGATAATTCACCCCTCCACTTT
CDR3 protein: CASSSRQDNSPLHF

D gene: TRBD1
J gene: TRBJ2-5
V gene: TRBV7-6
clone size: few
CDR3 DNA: TGTGCCAGCAGCTTAGGACAGGGTTGGCAAGAGACCCAGTACTTC
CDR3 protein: CASSLGQGWQETQYF

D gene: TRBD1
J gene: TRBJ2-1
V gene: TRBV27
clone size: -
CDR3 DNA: TGTGCCAGCAGTGGCCCGGGACAGGGGGGAAATGAGCAGTTCTTC
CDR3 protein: CASSGPGQGGNEQFF

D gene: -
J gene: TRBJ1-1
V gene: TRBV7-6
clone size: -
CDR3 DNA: TGTGCCAGCAGCTTAGATGTTAGGGGCACTGAAGCTTTCTTT
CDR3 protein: CASSLDVRGTEAFF

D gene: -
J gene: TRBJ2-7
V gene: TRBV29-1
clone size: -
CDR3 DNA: TGCAGCGCCCGGGCAGGGGACTCCTACGAGCAGTACTTC
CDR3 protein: CSARAGDSYEQYF

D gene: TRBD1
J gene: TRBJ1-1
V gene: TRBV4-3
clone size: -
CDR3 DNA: TGCGCCGGTTCAACAGGGGGGGATACTGAAGCTTTCTTT
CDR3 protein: CAGSTGGDTEAFF

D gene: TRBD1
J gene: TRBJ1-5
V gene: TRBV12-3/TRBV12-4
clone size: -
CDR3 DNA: TGTGCTAGCACCGATCGACAGGGGGCCCTTTTTCCCCAGCATTTT
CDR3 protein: CASTDRQGALFPQHF

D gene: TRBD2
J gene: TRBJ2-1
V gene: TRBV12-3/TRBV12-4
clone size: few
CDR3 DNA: TGTGCCAGCAGAAGCCTAGCGGGGGCCGACAATGAGCAGTTCTTC
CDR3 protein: CASRSLAGADNEQFF

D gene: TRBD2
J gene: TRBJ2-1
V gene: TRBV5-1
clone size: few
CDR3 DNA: TGCGCCAGCAGCACGACTAGCGGGGGGGCCTCCTACAATGAGCAGTTCTTC
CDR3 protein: CASSTTSGGASYNEQFF

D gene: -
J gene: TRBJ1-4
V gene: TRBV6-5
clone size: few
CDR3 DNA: TGTGCCAGCAGTTACTCGAGGGTCACCTCTTATGAAAAACTGTTTTTT
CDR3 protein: CASSYSRVTSYEKLFF

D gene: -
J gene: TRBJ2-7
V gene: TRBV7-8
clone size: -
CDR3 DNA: TGTGCCAGCACCCCAGGGGGGTTCTACGAGCAGTACTTC
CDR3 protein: CASTPGGFYEQYF

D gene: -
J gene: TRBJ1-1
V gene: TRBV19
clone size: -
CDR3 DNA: TGTGCCAGTAGTATGTCCCGGGAATGGGAGGTGAACACTGAAGCTTTCTTT
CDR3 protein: CASSMSREWEVNTEAFF

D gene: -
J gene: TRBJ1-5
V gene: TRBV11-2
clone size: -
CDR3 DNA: TGTGCCAGCAGCTTAGTTTCCTCCGGGGACCTGTTCAATCAGCCCCAGCATTTT
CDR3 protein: CASSLVSSGDLFNQPQHF

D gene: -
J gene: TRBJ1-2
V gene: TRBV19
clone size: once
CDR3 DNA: TGTGCCAGTAGTATAGATCGGGGGAGCTATCGCTACACCTTC
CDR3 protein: CASSIDRGSYRYTF

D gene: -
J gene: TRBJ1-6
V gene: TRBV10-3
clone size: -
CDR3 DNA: TGTGCCATCAGTGAGCTCTGGGGGACGGAATCACCCCTCCACTTT
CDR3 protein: CAISELWGTESPLHF

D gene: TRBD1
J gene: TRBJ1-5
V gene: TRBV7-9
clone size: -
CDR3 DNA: TGTGCCAGCAGCCCCCCCGGACAGGCGGGTCAGCCCCAGCATTTT
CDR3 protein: CASSPPGQAGQPQHF

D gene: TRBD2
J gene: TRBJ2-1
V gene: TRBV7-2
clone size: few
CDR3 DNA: TGTGCCAGCAGCCCTGCCGGGACTAGCGGGGGGGCGGAGTTCTTC
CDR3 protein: CASSPAGTSGGAEFF